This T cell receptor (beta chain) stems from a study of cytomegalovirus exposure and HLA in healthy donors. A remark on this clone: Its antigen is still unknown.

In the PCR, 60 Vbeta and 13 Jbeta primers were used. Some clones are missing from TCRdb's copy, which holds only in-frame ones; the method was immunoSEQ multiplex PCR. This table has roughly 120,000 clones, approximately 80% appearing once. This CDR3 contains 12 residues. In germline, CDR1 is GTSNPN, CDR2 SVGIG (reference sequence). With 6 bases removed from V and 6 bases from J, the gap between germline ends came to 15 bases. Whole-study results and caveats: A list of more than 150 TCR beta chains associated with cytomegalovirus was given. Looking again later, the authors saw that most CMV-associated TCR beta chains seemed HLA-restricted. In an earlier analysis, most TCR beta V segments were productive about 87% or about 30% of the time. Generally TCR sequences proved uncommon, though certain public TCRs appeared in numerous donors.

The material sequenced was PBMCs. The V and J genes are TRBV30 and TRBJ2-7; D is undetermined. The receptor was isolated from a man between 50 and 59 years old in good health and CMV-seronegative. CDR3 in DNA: TGTGCCTGCTCGATGGGCGCCTGCGAGCAGTACTTC. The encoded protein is CACSMGACEQYF.